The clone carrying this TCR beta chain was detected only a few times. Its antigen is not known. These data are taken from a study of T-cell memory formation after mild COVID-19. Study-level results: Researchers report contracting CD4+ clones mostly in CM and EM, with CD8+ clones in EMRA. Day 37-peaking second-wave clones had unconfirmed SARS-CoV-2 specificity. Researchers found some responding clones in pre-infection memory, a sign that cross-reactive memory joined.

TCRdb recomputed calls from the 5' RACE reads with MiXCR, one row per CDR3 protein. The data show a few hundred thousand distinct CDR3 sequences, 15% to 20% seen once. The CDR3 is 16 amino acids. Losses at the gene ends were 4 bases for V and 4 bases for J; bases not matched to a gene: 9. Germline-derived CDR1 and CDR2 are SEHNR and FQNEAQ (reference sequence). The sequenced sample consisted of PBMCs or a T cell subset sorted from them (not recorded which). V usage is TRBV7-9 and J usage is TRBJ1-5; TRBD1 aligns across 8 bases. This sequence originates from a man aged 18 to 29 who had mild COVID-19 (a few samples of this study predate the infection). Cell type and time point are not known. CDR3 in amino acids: CASSSSVGQGNQPQHF. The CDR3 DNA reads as TGTGCCAGCAGCTCATCGGTCGGACAGGGAAATCAGCCCCAGCATTTT.